These 26 T cell receptor beta chains were sequenced from one sample in a study of human T cells and chemical hapten exposure (TCRdb year 2021). Library preparation was by RACE. The listed sequencing device is NextSeq 500. TCRdb trimmed public reads at Q25 via fastp, called clones via MiXCR and kept in-frame beta chains. All rows with the same CDR3 protein become a single entry with the most common DNA and genes. In all, the sample holds just over 350,000 distinct CDR3 sequences, and about 6.9% of those were seen once. Together, the top ten hold around 6.1% of the sample. This specimen's time point label, per the study, means: patch test 2, 6 weeks after DPC sensitization. The sample's treatment or condition label is to be understood as: therapeutic diphenylcyclopropenone sensitization with weekly scalp DPC. Sample: whole blood, taken in connection with sensitization to the hapten diphenylcyclopropenone (DPC). The source is a woman younger than 30 with alopecia areata. Some clones in this sample may be carry-over from other donors' samples.

This clonotype was seen only a few times. The CDR3 here is CASSPTAINRVNEQYF. Here the CDR3 DNA reads TGCGCCAGCAGCCCGACAGCAATTAACCGGGTGAACGAGCAGTACTTC. This chain connects TRBV5-1 to TRBJ2-7, with D maybe TRBD1 (5 bases). The germline CDR1 and CDR2 sequences are SGHRS and YFSETQ. V was trimmed by 4 bases and J by 5 bases, leaving 22 bases between them. This CDR3 is built from 16 residues.

This clonotype was seen ten or more times. V is TRBV27 and J is TRBJ1-5; 10 bases fit TRBD1. Germline CDR1 is MNHEY and CDR2 is SMNVEV (reference sequence). The CDR3 extends over 14 amino acids. V shed 8 bases, J shed 9 bases, and the junction held 10 bases outside the gene matches. The CDR3 nucleotides are TGTGCCAGCGGTGAGGACAGGGGGGGACCGCCCCAGCATTTT. Its translation is CASGEDRGGPPQHF.

This chain connects TRBV6-6 to TRBJ1-2; TRBD1 agrees at 10 bases. This CDR3 region has 15 residues. After removal of 5 bases from V and 2 bases from J, the junction contained 5 bases not matched to a gene. CDR1 is MNHNY, CDR2 SVGAGI, per germline (reference sequence). The CDR3 sequence: CASSHLGQGNYGYTF. The CDR3 DNA is TGTGCCAGCAGTCACTTGGGACAGGGGAACTATGGCTACACCTTC.

This clonotype was found many times. V usage is TRBV28 and J usage is TRBJ2-1, with 10 nucleotides matching TRBD2. Germline V gives CDR1 MDHEN, CDR2 SYDVKM. Germline trimming cut 8 bases from V and 8 bases from J; bases unmatched to any gene: 9. This CDR3 spans 14 amino acids. This chain's CDR3 is CASGLSGGSDEQFF. CDR3 in DNA: TGTGCCAGCGGCCTTAGCGGGGGGTCCGATGAGCAGTTCTTC.

The table lists this clonotype with many counts. The genes are TRBV6-2 or TRBV6-3 and TRBJ1-1, with no clear D. Trimming shortened V by 4 bases and J by 0 bases, and 12 bases separated the two germline ends. Germline V gene sequence: CDR1 MNHEY, CDR2 SVGEGT. The CDR3 spans 15 residues. The DNA for the CDR3 is TGTGCCAGCAGTTTCCGCGGCCTTCTGAACACTGAAGCTTTCTTT. Translating it yields CASSFRGLLNTEAFF.

This clonotype has at least ten counts. The chain uses TRBV5-1 and TRBJ2-3; TRBD2 might be the D (5 bases). Germline lookup yields CDR1 SGHRS and CDR2 YFSETQ. CDR3 length equals 14 residues. V was cut by 6 bases and J by 6 bases, with 17 bases left in between. CDR3 coding DNA: TGCGCCAGCAACATAGGGCTAGGCGGGGATACGCAGTATTTT. Its translation is CASNIGLGGDTQYF. The variable domain in full, completed from reference TRBV5-1 and TRBJ2-3, reads KAGVTQTPRYLIKTRGQQVTLSCSPISGHRSVSWYQQTPGQGLQFLFEYFSETQRNKGNFPGRFSGRQFSNSRSEMNVSTLELGDSALYLCASNIGLGGDTQYFGPGTRLTVL.

J is TRBJ1-1 and V is TRBV28; no reliable D call. The V end lost 9 bases, the J end lost 0 bases, and 17 bases lay between the germline ends. CDR3 length equals 15 residues. Germline-derived CDR1 and CDR2 are MDHEN and SYDVKM. The CDR3 coding sequence is TGTGCCAGACCCTCCTGGCCGGGGTTGAACACTGAAGCTTTCTTT. Its protein is CARPSWPGLNTEAFF.

The chain couples TRBV15 to TRBJ2-1; 8 bases line up with TRBD1. Losses at the gene ends were 2 bases for V and 4 bases for J; bases not matched to a gene: 4. Germline V gene data show CDR1 as LNHNV and CDR2 as YYDKDF (reference sequence). CDR3 length: 15 amino acids. CDR3 region: CATSRSDRDYNEQFF. CDR3 nucleotide sequence: TGTGCCACCAGCAGATCGGACAGGGATTACAATGAGCAGTTCTTC.

This clonotype has just a few counts. The genes are TRBV4-3 and TRBJ2-6; D is unresolved. The CDR3 sequence is 13 residues long. Trimming stripped 7 bases from V and 2 bases from J, with 6 bases between. CDR1 and CDR2 (germline): LGHNA, YSLEER. CDR3 region: CASTDPGANVLTF. The CDR3 DNA reads as TGCGCCAGCACGGATCCTGGGGCCAACGTCCTGACTTTC.

In its sample, this clonotype was seen many times. The chain recombines TRBV5-8 with TRBJ1-4; 8 positions match TRBD1. The CDR3 has 15 residues. V gave up 5 bases and J gave up 5 bases; unmatched junction bases: 8. The germline V gene encodes CDR1 SGHTS and CDR2 YDEGEE. This CDR3 is CASSSGGGMNEKLFF. The DNA for the CDR3 is TGTGCCAGCAGTTCAGGGGGCGGAATGAATGAAAAACTGTTTTTT.

The chain carries TRBV7-9 and TRBJ2-7; 7 positions agree with TRBD2. After removal of 5 bases from V and 1 base from J, the junction contained 14 bases not matched to a gene. The CDR3 is 17 amino acids. Germline CDR1 is SEHNR and CDR2 is FQNEAQ (reference sequence). This chain's CDR3 is CASSRGVAEGSSYEQYF. The CDR3 bases are TGTGCCAGCAGCCGGGGGGTAGCGGAGGGGTCGTCCTACGAGCAGTACTTC.

This clonotype was observed a few times. The rearrangement links TRBV10-3 to TRBJ1-1; D unresolved. CDR3 size: 11 residues. V lost 10 bases to trimming and J lost 4 bases, with 10 bases between them. Germline V gene lookup returns CDR1 ENHRY and CDR2 SYGVKD. As DNA, the CDR3 is TGTGCCAGCGTAGGAACCACTGAAGCTTTCTTT. Protein: CASVGTTEAFF.

This clonotype has a count of ten or more. The chain couples TRBV18 to TRBJ1-1; D ambiguous. V was shortened by 3 bases and J by 5 bases, with 19 bases between the two germline ends. CDR1 is KGHSH, CDR2 LQKENI, per germline. The CDR3 is 16 amino acids. The CDR3, as DNA: TGTGCCAGCTCACCGATGGAAGCAGCGCCCGAGACTGAAGCTTTCTTT. Its translation is CASSPMEAAPETEAFF.

This chain joins TRBV20-1 and TRBJ2-1; either TRBD1 or TRBD2 may supply D (6 bases each). This CDR3 contains 15 residues. Germline V lookup: CDR1 DFQATT, CDR2 SNEGSKA (reference sequence). The V end lost 5 bases, the J end lost 8 bases, and 22 bases lay between the germline ends. CDR3 sequence reads: CSASNGGGEVDEQFF. The CDR3 bases are TGCAGTGCTTCTAACGGAGGGGGAGAAGTTGATGAGCAGTTCTTC.

This clonotype appeared a few times. The chain employs TRBV4-1 and TRBJ2-3, with unresolved D. V lost 0 bases and J 3 bases, leaving 16 bases between the germline ends. The CDR3 is 17 amino acids. From germline, CDR1 is MGHRA and CDR2 YSYEKL. CDR3 loop: CASSQERLRSITDTQYF. CDR3 DNA: TGCGCCAGCAGCCAAGAACGGCTGAGGTCCATTACAGATACGCAGTATTTT.

The V call is TRBV4-3, the J call TRBJ2-7; TRBD1 matches at 9 bases. Germline loops: CDR1 LGHNA, CDR2 YSLEER. With V trimmed by 0 bases and J by 2 bases, 2 bases remained unmatched. This CDR3 comprises 15 residues. Here the CDR3 DNA reads TGCGCCAGCAGCCAAGAGGACAGGGGTCCCTACGAGCAGTACTTC. Its protein is CASSQEDRGPYEQYF.

This clonotype was seen ten or more times. The chain couples TRBV20-1 to TRBJ2-7, with D possibly matching TRBD1 (5 bases). This CDR3 spans 14 amino acids. Trimming removed 2 bases at V and 3 bases at J, with 14 bases between. Germline CDR1 DFQATT, CDR2 SNEGSKA (reference sequence). For the CDR3, the DNA is TGCAGTGCTAGAAGCAGGGAATTTGTCTACGAGCAGTACTTC. Translated: CSARSREFVYEQYF.

On this clonotype: A read error may explain this, as a much larger clone is one base away. The chain joins TRBV20-1 to TRBJ1-1; tentatively, D is TRBD1 (5 bases). Germline V lookup: CDR1 DFQATT, CDR2 SNEGSKA (reference sequence). The CDR3 contains 13 residues. Trimming pared 4 bases from V and 4 bases from J, leaving 13 bases between. The CDR3 DNA reads as TGCAGTGCTATGGCTAGGGGAGGCACTGAAGCTTTCTTT. It translates to CSAMARGGTEAFF.

The V gene is TRBV24-1, the J gene TRBJ2-2; D is unclear. Germline CDR1 is KGHDR and CDR2 is SFDVKD. The CDR3 is made up of 12 amino acids. V lost 5 bases and J lost 4, with 4 bases in between. The CDR3 coding sequence is TGTGCCACCAGTGCCGGCACCGGGGAGCTGTTTTTT. Protein sequence: CATSAGTGELFF.

There are a few counts of this clonotype. The V call is TRBV6-2 or TRBV6-3, the J call TRBJ1-6, with D unresolved. Trimming took off 6 bases at V and 5 bases at J, with 23 bases between the two ends. Germline CDR1 MNHEY, CDR2 SVGEGT. CDR3 length: 18 residues. The CDR3 protein is CASSLDVLERQNNSPLHF. The CDR3, as DNA: TGTGCCAGCAGCCTAGACGTTCTGGAGCGGCAGAATAATTCACCCCTCCACTTT.

This clonotype was observed a few times. The chain employs TRBV4-3 and TRBJ1-4, with unresolved D. The V and J ends lost 0 bases and 4 bases respectively, with 9 bases between them. CDR3 length equals 15 residues. Germline-derived CDR1 and CDR2 are LGHNA and YSLEER. The CDR3 protein is CASSQEETGNEKLFF. The CDR3 DNA reads TGCGCCAGCAGCCAAGAGGAGACGGGTAATGAAAAACTGTTTTTT.

V is TRBV7-2 and J is TRBJ1-6; D is possibly TRBD1 (5 bases). V lost 1 base and J lost 7, with 11 bases in between. The V gene's germline CDR1 is SGHTA and CDR2 FQGNSA. CDR3 size: 15 residues. CDR3 in amino acids: CASSLVLGGNSPLHF. DNA for the CDR3: TGTGCCAGCAGCTTAGTGTTGGGGGGGAATTCACCCCTCCACTTT.

This clonotype was found many times. The rearrangement joins TRBV7-2 to TRBJ1-6; TRBD1 agrees at 8 bases. J was trimmed by 10 bases and V by 4 bases; bases with no gene match: 9. The CDR3 sequence is 15 residues long. Looked up from germline, CDR1 is SGHTA and CDR2 is FQGNSA. The CDR3 coding sequence is TGTGCCAGCAGCTACGGACAGGGAAGCGGGTCACCCCTCCACTTT. It codes for CASSYGQGSGSPLHF.

This clonotype was seen ten or more times. The chain is built from TRBV11-1 and TRBJ2-7; 8 positions match TRBD1. The germline gives CDR1 SGHAT, CDR2 FQDESV (reference sequence). V shed 3 bases, J shed 6 bases, and the junction held 10 bases outside the gene matches. This CDR3 comprises 15 residues. The CDR3 bases are TGTGCCAGCAGCTTTAGCCCGGACAGGGCGAGCGAGCAGTACTTC. Its protein product is CASSFSPDRASEQYF.

The rearrangement joins TRBV2 to TRBJ2-2, with 9 bases matching TRBD2. The CDR3 consists of 16 residues. The V segment lost 4 bases and the J segment 5 bases; nucleotides outside the gene matches: 8. The germline CDR1 and CDR2 sequences are SNHLY and FYNNEI. The CDR3 is CASSGSSGGSTGELFF. CDR3 nucleotide sequence: TGTGCCAGCAGTGGGTCCAGCGGGGGGTCAACCGGGGAGCTGTTTTTT.

This clonotype was seen at least ten times. The rearrangement links TRBV21-1 to TRBJ1-2; TRBD1, the table's D call, was not compared with the DNA. TRBV21-1 is noted as a pseudogene. The CDR3 sequence is 15 residues long. The CDR3 loop reads CASSKRGRHNYGYTF. CDR3 sequence (DNA): TGTGCCAGCAGCAAACGGGGCCGCCATAACTATGGCTACACCTTC.